This T cell receptor beta chain appears in the sequencing data of a study of Graves' ophthalmopathy and Graves' hyperthyroidism (dated by TCRdb to 2017 to 2018). At the level of the whole study: Peripheral blood was collected at initial diagnosis, before any treatment. TCR beta repertoire signatures were used to distinguish Graves' ophthalmopathy from Graves' hyperthyroidism and to predict progression to ophthalmopathy. In total, 120 to 150 blood samples were TCR-sequenced: approximately 42 ophthalmopathy, some 72 hyperthyroidism and about 17 hyperthyroidism-to-ophthalmopathy patients. To explore V-J signatures that distinguish ophthalmopathy from hyperthyroidism, a discovery set of more than 90 patients was enrolled, made up of 40 to 45 with ophthalmopathy and under 65 with stable hyperthyroidism. For independent validation, a separate cohort was made up of about 18 hyperthyroidism patients plus 17 patients who later progressed from hyperthyroidism to ophthalmopathy. In several hyperthyroidism patients, the T-cell repertoire of thyroid tissue was compared with the T-cell repertoire of blood. Following sample collection, hyperthyroidism patients were given methimazole at a starting dose of 30 mg daily, and ophthalmopathy patients were given high-dose intravenous methylprednisolone. The roughly 90 discovery patients were divided at random into training and test sets in a 7:3 ratio.

For repertoire sequencing, TCR beta CDR3 regions were amplified from RNA transcripts. The first round was an RT-PCR using HTBI primers with the Qiagen OneStep RT-PCR kit, and this first round was followed by a second-round multiplex PCR, then size selection and purification. Libraries were sequenced on an Illumina HiSeq2000 using paired-end 100 bp reads. For the original study's pipeline: Reads were processed with SOAPnuke, discarding reads with adapters, uncalled bases, mean Phred below 15, or no exact constant-primer or identifier match. High-quality paired reads were merged with COPE v1.2.5. Each unique nucleotide sequence was defined as a clonotype, and clonotypes were aligned to IMGT TRB V, D and J references with MiTCR v1.1. Analysis was restricted to V-J combinations with a frequency above 0.0001, which covered roughly 99% of repertoires. A TCR clonal expansion and chaos score per V-J combination was defined as the ratio of F50 clonal expansion to chaos observed in the TCRdist matrix. Features were reduced by Welch's t-statistics and random forest to 10 to 15 V-J combinations, which fed a naive Bayes classifier. Thyroid-blood repertoire similarity was quantified with the Morisita-Horn index. TCRdb's own reprocessing of the public reads used fastp at Q25 and MiXCR and kept productive beta chains. Here each entry gathers all rows of one CDR3 protein and keeps the most common genes and DNA. The V and J calls were determined by TCRdb, not by the authors. The sample includes approximately 210,000 distinct CDR3 sequences, with 20% to 25% observed a single time. 43% of the sample goes to the ten largest clones.

This clonotype came up many times. Its antigen is currently not known. No much larger clone is present one base from it, and per-base qualities are unavailable. Looking up the germline V gene (reference sequence) yields CDR1 MNHEY and CDR2 SMNVEV. At the junction V is shortened by 3 bases and J by 8 bases; bases outside the gene matches: 10. The CDR3 contains 15 residues, cysteine and phenylalanine counted. Only the CDR3 region is kept as DNA, spanning 45 bases read in frame from base 1. Ophthalmopathy patients had moderately to severely active disease, Clinical Activity Score of at least 3, NOSPECS grade of at least 4, and disease duration under 3 months. Patients with other autoimmune diseases, uncontrolled infections, pregnancy or lactation were excluded. Diagnosis was based on clinical symptoms, serum thyroxine, TRAb, thyroid ultrasound and orbital computed tomography. Using Ficoll-Paque density gradient centrifugation, PBMCs were isolated from about 9.2 ml of fresh peripheral blood. Total RNA was extracted with Trizol reagent and quality-checked on an Agilent 2100 Bioanalyzer.

Overall study outcomes, separate from this receptor: In cross-validation, the 13-signature model distinguished ophthalmopathy from stable hyperthyroidism with roughly 90% sensitivity and about 81% specificity, and in the test set the corresponding values were roughly 78% and 74%. Sample size was not statistically predetermined, and group allocation was not concealed from the investigators. Among expanded thyroid clonotypes with frequency above 0.001, most also showed up in blood, which suggests that blood repertoires may reflect the thyroid immune response. In validation, the model predicted ophthalmopathy progression with more than 70% sensitivity and less than 80% specificity; 12 predicted patients were CT-confirmed with GO in a median of approximately six months.

This TCR derives from a woman in her fifties or sixties with Graves' ophthalmopathy. Donor details come from another sample of the same person, matched by shared clones. The sequenced sample was peripheral blood. The chain joins TRBV27 to TRBJ1-2, with 9 middle bases fitting TRBD1. The CDR3 is CASSFLRDRVFGYTF. The nucleotide sequence is TGTGCCAGCAGTTTTCTCCGGGACAGGGTATTCGGCTACACCTTC.